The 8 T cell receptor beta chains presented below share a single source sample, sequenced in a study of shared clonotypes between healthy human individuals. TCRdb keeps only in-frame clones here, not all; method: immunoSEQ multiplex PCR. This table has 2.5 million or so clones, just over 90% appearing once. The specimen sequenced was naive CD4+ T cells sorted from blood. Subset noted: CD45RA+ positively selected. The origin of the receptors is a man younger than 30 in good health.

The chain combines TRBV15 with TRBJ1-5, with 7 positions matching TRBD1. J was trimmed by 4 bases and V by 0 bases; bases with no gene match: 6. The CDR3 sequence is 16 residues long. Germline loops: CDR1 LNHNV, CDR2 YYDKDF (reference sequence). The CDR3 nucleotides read TGTGCCACCAGCAGAGATGTGGCGACAGGGAATCAGCCCCAGCATTTT. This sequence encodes CATSRDVATGNQPQHF.

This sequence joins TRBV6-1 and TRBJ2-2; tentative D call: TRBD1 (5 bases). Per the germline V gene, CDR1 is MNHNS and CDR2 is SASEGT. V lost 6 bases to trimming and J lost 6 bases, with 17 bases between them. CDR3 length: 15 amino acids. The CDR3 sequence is CASRVFTGSAGELFF. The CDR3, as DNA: TGTGCCAGCAGGGTCTTTACAGGTTCTGCCGGGGAGCTGTTTTTT.

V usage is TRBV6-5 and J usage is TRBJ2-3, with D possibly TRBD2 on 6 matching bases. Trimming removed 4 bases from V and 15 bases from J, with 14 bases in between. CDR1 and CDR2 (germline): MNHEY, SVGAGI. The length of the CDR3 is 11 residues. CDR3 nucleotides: TGTGCCAGCAGTTTCTCCGGGAGCCAATATTTT. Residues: CASSFSGSQYF.

CDR3 coding DNA: TGTGCCATCAGCCCCGGGACAGGGGGAGAGACCCAGTACTTC. This codes for CAISPGTGGETQYF. V and J are TRBV10-3 and TRBJ2-5; 11 bases fit TRBD1. Germline V lookup: CDR1 ENHRY, CDR2 SYGVKD. J lost 4 bases, V lost 6 bases, and 4 bases had no gene match. CDR3 size: 14 residues.

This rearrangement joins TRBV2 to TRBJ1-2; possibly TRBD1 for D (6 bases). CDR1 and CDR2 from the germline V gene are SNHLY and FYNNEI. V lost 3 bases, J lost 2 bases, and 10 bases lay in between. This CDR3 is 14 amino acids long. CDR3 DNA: TGTGCCAGCAGTGATAACAGGGCAAACTATGGCTACACCTTC. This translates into CASSDNRANYGYTF.

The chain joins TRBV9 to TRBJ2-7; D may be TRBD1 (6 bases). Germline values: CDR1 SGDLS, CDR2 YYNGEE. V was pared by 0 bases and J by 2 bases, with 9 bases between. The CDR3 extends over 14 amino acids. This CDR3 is CASSVAPGAYEQYF. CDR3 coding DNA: TGTGCCAGCAGCGTAGCTCCAGGGGCCTACGAGCAGTACTTC.

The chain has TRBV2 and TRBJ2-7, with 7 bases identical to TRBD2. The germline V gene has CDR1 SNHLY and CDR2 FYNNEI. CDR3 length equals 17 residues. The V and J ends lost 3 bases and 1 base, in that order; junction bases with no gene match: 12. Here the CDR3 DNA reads TGTGCCAGCAGTGAGGTGTCTAGCGGAAAGCTATCCTACGAGCAGTACTTC. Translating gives CASSEVSSGKLSYEQYF. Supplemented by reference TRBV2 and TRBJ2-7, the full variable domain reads EPEVTQTPSHQVTQMGQEVILRCVPISNHLYFYWYRQILGQKVEFLVSFYNNEISEKSEIFDDQFSVERPDGSNFTLKIRSTKLEDSAMYFCASSEVSSGKLSYEQYFGPGTRLTVT.

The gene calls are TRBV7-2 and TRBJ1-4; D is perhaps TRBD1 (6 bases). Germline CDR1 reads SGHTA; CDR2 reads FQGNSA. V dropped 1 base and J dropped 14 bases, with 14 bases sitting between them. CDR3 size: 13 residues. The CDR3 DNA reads TGTGCCAGCAGCTTAGTTCGCGGTGACAGGCTGTTTTTT. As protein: CASSLVRGDRLFF. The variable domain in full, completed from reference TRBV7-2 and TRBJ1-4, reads GAGVSQSPSNKVTEKGKDVELRCDPISGHTALYWYRQSLGQGLEFLIYFQGNSAPDKSGLPSDRFSAERTGGSVSTLTIQRTQQEDSAVYLCASSLVRGDRLFFGSGTQLSVL.